This T cell receptor beta chain appears in the sequencing data of a study of blood T cell repertoires in COVID-19. The germline V and J ends were trimmed by 3 bases and 4 bases, with 4 bases remaining between them. Germline CDR1 SGHKS, CDR2 YYEKEE (reference sequence). The length of the CDR3 is 11 residues. This table comes from immunoSEQ multiplex PCR, and its TCRdb copy is limited to in-frame clones, with some not included. The sample shows about 460,000 clones, 80% to 90% of them seen only once. V gene TRBV5-5 combines with J gene TRBJ1-2; D uncertain. This receptor was identified in a woman in her sixties who had recovered from COVID-19. The sequencing sample was made of PBMCs or T cells enriched from blood (not recorded which). CDR3 amino acids: CASSSSYGYTF. The CDR3 nucleotides are TGTGCCAGCAGCTCCAGCTATGGCTACACCTTC. The whole variable domain, remainder taken from reference TRBV5-5 and TRBJ1-2, is DAGVTQSPTHLIKTRGQQVTLRCSPISGHKSVSWYQQVLGQGPQFIFQYYEKEERGRGNFPDRFSARQFPNYSSELNVNALLLGDSALYLCASSSSYGYTFGSGTRLTVV.